These 15 T cell receptor beta chains were sequenced from one sample in a study of CD8 T cells in Susac syndrome. Random hexamers were used to reverse transcribe 0.5 to 1 ug of RNA. One entry per CDR3 protein results from TCRdb running MiXCR on the immunoSEQ multiplex PCR reads. The sample includes nearly 200,000 distinct CDR3 sequences, about 95% of them seen just once. What was sequenced was CD4+ T cells from PBMCs. Receptors originate from a human donor with multiple sclerosis.

The chain recombines TRBV5-1 with TRBJ2-7; 9 bases match TRBD2. V lost 4 bases and J lost 7; bases outside the gene matches: 9. CDR1 is SGHRS and CDR2 is YFSETQ in the germline V gene. The CDR3 spans 14 residues. CDR3 loop: CASSLAGPGEEQYF. The CDR3, as DNA: TGCGCCAGCAGCCTAGCGGGGCCTGGCGAGGAGCAGTACTTC. The variable domain in full, with the rest retrieved from reference TRBV5-1 and TRBJ2-7, is KAGVTQTPRYLIKTRGQQVTLSCSPISGHRSVSWYQQTPGQGLQFLFEYFSETQRNKGNFPGRFSGRQFSNSRSEMNVSTLELGDSALYLCASSLAGPGEEQYFGPGTRLTVT.

The chain carries TRBV27 and TRBJ2-7, with 11 positions matching TRBD2. CDR1 is MNHEY, CDR2 SMNVEV, per germline (reference sequence). V trimming: 10 bases; J trimming: 4 bases; junction bases outside the gene matches: 6. The length of the CDR3 is 13 residues. This CDR3 reads CATRLAGRYEQYF. For the CDR3, the DNA is TGTGCCACCAGACTAGCGGGACGATACGAGCAGTACTTC.

This chain joins TRBV15 and TRBJ2-7; D possibly corresponds to TRBD2 (6 bases). CDR1 LNHNV and CDR2 YYDKDF come from the germline V gene (reference sequence). Trimming took off 8 bases at V and 1 base at J, with 9 bases between the two ends. CDR3 length: 12 residues. The CDR3 protein is CATGGRSYEQYF. The CDR3 nucleotides are TGTGCCACCGGGGGGAGATCCTACGAGCAGTACTTC.

The chain recombines TRBV19 with TRBJ2-7, with D possibly TRBD1 on 6 matching bases. Germline V gives CDR1 LNHDA, CDR2 SQIVND (reference sequence). Trimming removed 5 bases at V and 3 bases at J, with 14 bases between. The CDR3 is made up of 14 amino acids. The CDR3 nucleotides read TGTGCCAGTAGTTATACAGGGCCTAGCTACGAGCAGTACTTC. Protein product: CASSYTGPSYEQYF.

The rearrangement joins TRBV20-1 to TRBJ2-1; 14 nucleotides line up with TRBD2. Trimming removed 3 bases from V and 1 base from J; junction bases left unmatched: 5. CDR1 and CDR2 (germline): DFQATT, SNEGSKA (reference sequence). The CDR3 totals 17 residues. Here the CDR3 reads CSASRTSGGPSYNEQFF. DNA of the CDR3: TGCAGTGCTAGTAGGACTAGCGGGGGGCCTTCCTACAATGAGCAGTTCTTC.

This chain connects TRBV12-3 or TRBV12-4 to TRBJ2-1, with TRBD2 matching 10 bases. CDR3 length: 14 amino acids. V lost 5 bases and J lost 7; bases outside the gene matches: 5. The DNA of the CDR3 is TGTGCCAGCAGTCCTCCGGGACTAGCGAATGAGCAGTTCTTC. This translates into CASSPPGLANEQFF.

This chain connects TRBV14 to TRBJ1-6, with 8 bases fitting TRBD1. The CDR3 consists of 16 residues. Trimming took 2 bases from V and 14 from J; bases not matched to a gene: 14. Germline loops: CDR1 SGHDN, CDR2 FVKESK. The DNA for the CDR3 is TGTGCCAGCAGCCAATTTGCCGGGACAGGTCCTTGGACCCTCCACTTT. It specifies CASSQFAGTGPWTLHF.

The chain recombines TRBV10-2 with TRBJ2-1; TRBD1 agrees at 7 bases. In germline, CDR1 is WSHSY, CDR2 SAAADI. V shed 3 bases and J 8 bases; nucleotides not matched to a gene: 19. The CDR3 totals 18 residues. CDR3 loop: CASSEVGRGSAGRYEQFF. CDR3 bases: TGCGCCAGCAGTGAAGTGGGCAGGGGGTCCGCAGGGCGATATGAGCAGTTCTTC.

V and J are TRBV20-1 and TRBJ2-7; a weak D match, TRBD2 (6 bases). V lost 4 bases to trimming and J lost 0 bases, with 13 bases between them. CDR3 length: 14 amino acids. CDR1 DFQATT and CDR2 SNEGSKA come from the germline V gene (reference sequence). The CDR3 region has the DNA TGCAGTGCTACTAAAGCGGGCCTCTCCTACGAGCAGTACTTC. Its protein is CSATKAGLSYEQYF.

CDR3 in amino acids: CSVRDRGRVTEAFF. The CDR3 nucleotides read TGCAGCGTCCGGGACAGGGGGCGGGTAACTGAAGCTTTCTTT. The rearrangement joins TRBV29-1 to TRBJ1-1; 12 positions match TRBD1. V shed 6 bases, J shed 5 bases, and the junction held 7 bases outside the gene matches. Germline V gene sequence: CDR1 SQVTM, CDR2 ANQGSEA. CDR3 length: 14 residues.

V usage is TRBV14 and J usage is TRBJ1-2; tentatively, D is TRBD1 (6 bases). Germline CDR1 SGHDN, CDR2 FVKESK. With 3 bases removed from V and 7 bases from J, the gap between germline ends came to 9 bases. The length of the CDR3 is 12 residues. CDR3 sequence reads: CASSHGGGGYTF. The CDR3 DNA sequence: TGTGCCAGCAGCCACGGGGGCGGTGGCTACACCTTC.

CDR3 amino acids: CATSRELSVTGELFF. The CDR3 nucleotides read TGTGCCACCAGCAGGGAGTTATCCGTCACCGGGGAGCTGTTTTTT. The chain has TRBV15 and TRBJ2-2; D is uncertain. This CDR3 region has 15 residues. Germline CDR1 is LNHNV and CDR2 is YYDKDF (reference sequence). V lost 3 bases, J lost 4 bases, and 12 bases lay in between.

The chain carries TRBV20-1 and TRBJ1-2; D ambiguous. This CDR3 is 11 amino acids long. From germline, CDR1 is DFQATT and CDR2 SNEGSKA (reference sequence). V lost 3 bases to trimming and J lost 7 bases, with 9 bases between them. This chain's CDR3 is CSASWSVGYTF. DNA for the CDR3: TGCAGTGCTAGTTGGTCTGTTGGCTACACCTTC.

The chain carries TRBV9 and TRBJ1-5, with D unresolved. Trimming shortened V by 0 bases and J by 7 bases, and 14 bases separated the two germline ends. Germline loops: CDR1 SGDLS, CDR2 YYNGEE. The CDR3 runs 15 residues. The DNA of the CDR3 is TGTGCCAGCAGCGTAGGGCCCGGGGAGGACCAGCCCCAGCATTTT. Amino acid sequence: CASSVGPGEDQPQHF.

For the CDR3, the DNA is TGTGCCAGCAGGACTAGATCGACCCTCCAGTACTTC. Amino acids: CASRTRSTLQYF. The chain employs TRBV28 and TRBJ2-5; TRBD2 is a possible D gene (6 bases). V gave up 6 bases and J gave up 10 bases, with 15 bases separating them. The CDR3 runs 12 residues. Germline-derived CDR1 and CDR2 are MDHEN and SYDVKM.